The 22 T cell receptor beta chains below were found in one sample sequenced in a study of cytomegalovirus exposure and HLA in healthy donors (TCRdb year 2017). Library preparation used the immunoSEQ multiplex PCR assay. A mixture of 60 forward primers for TCR Vbeta segments and 13 reverse primers for TCR Jbeta segments was used in the multiplex PCR. TCRdb stores this immuneACCESS table with in-frame sequences only. Part of the clones is absent; in the studies checked, under half of the shortfall reflects unresolved V genes, and no reason is known for the rest. The sample contains some 150,000 clones, less than 80% of them found a single time. Roughly 2% of the sample goes to the ten largest clones. The specimen was PBMCs. Every receptor here comes from a man aged 40-49 years in good health and CMV-seronegative.

As regards this clone: At one of its ends the junction is not consistent with the germline gene, which may arise from a read error. CDR3 amino acids: CSSSYGTGNYGYTF. Written as DNA, the CDR3 is TGTTCCAGCAGCTACGGGACAGGGAACTATGGCTACACCTTC. This chain connects TRBV7-9 to TRBJ1-2; the match to TRBD1 covers 9 bases. Per the germline V gene, CDR1 is SEHNR and CDR2 is FQNEAQ (reference sequence). The CDR3 spans 14 residues.

The V gene is TRBV29-1, the J gene TRBJ1-4; 8 positions agree with TRBD1. Germline CDR1 reads SQVTM; CDR2 reads ANQGSEA. This CDR3 is built from 14 residues. Losses at the gene ends were 8 bases for V and 2 bases for J; bases not matched to a gene: 7. The CDR3 sequence is CSPPGGATNEKLFF. CDR3 bases: TGCAGCCCCCCAGGGGGCGCGACTAATGAAAAACTGTTTTTT.

The chain joins TRBV6-4 to TRBJ1-1; a weak D match, TRBD1 (5 bases). The V and J ends lost 0 bases and 4 bases respectively, with 12 bases between them. Germline V gene sequence: CDR1 MRHNA, CDR2 SNTAGT. The CDR3 spans 15 residues. Here the CDR3 DNA reads TGTGCCAGCAGTGACTCGTATCCGGGGGGCACTGAAGCTTTCTTT. It codes for CASSDSYPGGTEAFF.

The chain carries TRBV6-5 and TRBJ2-3; unclear D gene. This CDR3 region has 14 residues. Germline V gene data show CDR1 as MNHEY and CDR2 as SVGAGI. The germline V and J ends were trimmed by 3 bases and 4 bases, with 11 bases remaining between them. CDR3 nucleotide sequence: TGTGCCAGCAGTTATAGAGGATCTGCAGATACGCAGTATTTT. Protein product: CASSYRGSADTQYF.

In regard to this clone: Germline is not matched at one junction end, which may reflect a read error. Other DNA sequences in the same sample also yield this CDR3. This rearrangement joins TRBV25-1 to TRBJ1-2, with D possibly matching TRBD1 (6 bases). Per germline, CDR1 MGHDK and CDR2 SYGVNS. The CDR3 is 13 residues long. CDR3 sequence: CASSVTGIYGYTF. CDR3 DNA: TGCGCCAGCAGTGTTACAGGGATCTATGGCTACACCTTC.

The chain uses TRBV5-4 and TRBJ2-2; 9 nucleotides match TRBD1. V gave up 2 bases and J gave up 9 bases; unmatched junction bases: 2. Looked up from germline, CDR1 is SGHNT and CDR2 is YYREEE (reference sequence). This CDR3 spans 13 amino acids. The chain's CDR3 is CASSFTGGRELFF. The CDR3 DNA reads TGTGCCAGCAGCTTCACAGGGGGCAGGGAGCTGTTTTTT.

A word on this clone: The germline gene is not matched at one end of the junction; a read error may be the cause. The chain uses TRBV7-9 and TRBJ2-5; 15 nucleotides agree with TRBD2. Germline CDR1 reads SEHNR; CDR2 reads FQNEAQ (reference sequence). CDR3 length: 18 amino acids. The CDR3 reads CSSTNAGLAGGLQETQYF. In nucleotides, the CDR3 is TGTTCCAGCACCAACGCCGGACTAGCGGGAGGGCTACAAGAGACCCAGTACTTC.

The V and J genes are TRBV28 and TRBJ2-3, with 11 nucleotides matching TRBD1. The CDR3 length is 16 residues. V shed 7 bases, J shed 7 bases, and the junction held 13 bases outside the gene matches. Germline V gene data show CDR1 as MDHEN and CDR2 as SYDVKM. The chain's CDR3 is CASTPKGGQGANTQYF. CDR3 nucleotides: TGTGCCAGCACCCCCAAGGGTGGACAGGGGGCGAATACGCAGTATTTT.

The chain couples TRBV5-4 to TRBJ2-7; perhaps TRBD2 as D (5 bases). The CDR3 covers 12 residues. V was clipped by 5 bases and J by 6 bases, with 12 bases between them. The germline CDR1 and CDR2 sequences are SGHNT and YYREEE (reference sequence). The CDR3: CASSSTRSEQYF. Here the CDR3 DNA reads TGTGCCAGCAGTTCTACTAGGTCCGAGCAGTACTTC.

This chain connects TRBV19 to TRBJ1-1, with D maybe TRBD1 (6 bases). In germline, CDR1 is LNHDA, CDR2 SQIVND (reference sequence). CDR3 size: 15 residues. The V gene lost 1 base and the J gene lost 5 bases, with 14 bases spanning the gap. The CDR3 nucleotides are TGTGCCAGTAGTATAGTTCCGGGAGGGGGGACTGAAGCTTTCTTT. Its protein product is CASSIVPGGGTEAFF.

This chain links TRBV19 with TRBJ2-7; 8 nucleotides match TRBD2. Germline V gene lookup returns CDR1 LNHDA and CDR2 SQIVND (reference sequence). V shed 3 bases, J shed 5 bases, and the junction held 9 bases outside the gene matches. The CDR3 contains 15 residues. Written as DNA, the CDR3 is TGTGCCAGTAGTATGTTTGTCGGGAGGGCCAACGAGCAGTACTTC. It codes for CASSMFVGRANEQYF.

CDR3 region: CASSEAPRQVNQPQHF. As DNA, the CDR3 is TGTGCCAGCAGTGAAGCGCCGAGACAAGTTAATCAGCCCCAGCATTTT. The chain has TRBV6-1 and TRBJ1-5; D call uncertain. Trimming cost V 0 bases and J 4 bases, with 13 bases left between them. Germline CDR1 MNHNS, CDR2 SASEGT. This CDR3 comprises 16 residues.

The chain recombines TRBV25-1 with TRBJ2-1; 7 bases are a match to TRBD1. CDR1 is MGHDK and CDR2 is SYGVNS in the germline V gene. After removal of 3 bases from V and 2 bases from J, the junction contained 4 bases not matched to a gene. The CDR3 covers 15 residues. CDR3 amino acids: CASSDSGGPYNEQFF. The DNA for the CDR3 is TGTGCCAGCAGTGACTCAGGGGGACCCTACAATGAGCAGTTCTTC.

The CDR3 sequence is CSVLLGTAYEQYF. The CDR3 DNA is TGCAGCGTTCTTCTAGGGACAGCCTACGAGCAGTACTTC. V is TRBV29-1 and J is TRBJ2-7, with 7 bases fitting TRBD1. Trimming took 5 bases from V and 2 from J; bases not matched to a gene: 6. Germline V lookup: CDR1 SQVTM, CDR2 ANQGSEA. The CDR3 is made up of 13 amino acids.

This chain uses TRBV7-8 with TRBJ2-3; 13 bases agree with TRBD2. The germline CDR1 and CDR2 sequences are SGHVS and FQNEAQ. V shed 5 bases and J 6 bases; nucleotides not matched to a gene: 23. The length of the CDR3 is 21 residues. DNA for the CDR3: TGTGCCAGCAGCGTCCGGACTAGCGGGAGTCCAGTATTTCGGTCGGCCGATACGCAGTATTTT. Translated, it gives CASSVRTSGSPVFRSADTQYF.

The chain combines TRBV11-2 with TRBJ1-2, with 7 positions matching TRBD1. The CDR3 covers 13 residues. CDR1 is SGHAT, CDR2 FQNNGV, per germline. Unmatched junction bases numbered 8, after V lost 7 bases and J lost 6 bases. The DNA of the CDR3 is TGTGCCAGCAAAAAGACAGGGCCTGATGGCTACACCTTC. As protein: CASKKTGPDGYTF. Using reference TRBV11-2 and TRBJ1-2 for the parts outside the CDR3, the full variable domain is EAGVAQSPRYKIIEKRQSVAFWCNPISGHATLYWYQQILGQGPKLLIQFQNNGVVDDSQLPKDRFSAERLKGVDSTLKIQPAKLEDSAVYLCASKKTGPDGYTFGSGTRLTVV.

This clone was seen only a few times. The DNA for the CDR3 is TGTGCCAGCAGTGTGAACAGGGGGCCCGACGAGCAGTACTTC. Amino acids: CASSVNRGPDEQYF. V gene TRBV6-1 combines with J gene TRBJ2-7, with 9 bases matching TRBD1. The CDR3 extends over 14 amino acids. Unmatched junction bases numbered 6, after V lost 4 bases and J lost 5 bases. Germline CDR1 reads MNHNS; CDR2 reads SASEGT.

This chain connects TRBV19 to TRBJ2-1; 16 bases agree with TRBD2. This CDR3 has 16 amino acids. Germline V gene lookup returns CDR1 LNHDA and CDR2 SQIVND (reference sequence). The J segment lost 9 bases and the V segment lost 4 bases, leaving 6 bases of the junction unmatched. The CDR3 loop is CASSTGTSGRVSEQFF. The CDR3 nucleotides are TGTGCCAGTAGTACAGGGACTAGCGGGAGGGTTAGTGAGCAGTTCTTC. The complete variable domain, with remaining parts taken from reference TRBV19 and TRBJ2-1, reads DGGITQSPKYLFRKEGQNVTLSCEQNLNHDAMYWYRQDPGQGLRLIYYSQIVNDFQKGDIAEGYSVSREKKESFPLTVTSAQKNPTAFYLCASSTGTSGRVSEQFFGPGTRLTVL.

The chain uses TRBV2 and TRBJ1-6, with no clear D. The CDR3 spans 16 residues. V shed 3 bases and J shed 3 bases, with 12 bases lying between them. Germline V gene sequence: CDR1 SNHLY, CDR2 FYNNEI. Here the CDR3 DNA reads TGTGCCAGCAGTGACCGACAACCGATCTATAATTCACCCCTCCACTTT. Its protein is CASSDRQPIYNSPLHF.

This chain uses TRBV18 with TRBJ2-3; tentative D call: TRBD2 (6 bases). The germline CDR1 and CDR2 sequences are KGHSH and LQKENI. This CDR3 is 14 amino acids long. Trimming stripped 4 bases from V and 3 bases from J, with 11 bases between. The CDR3 protein is CASSRGDRTDTQYF. In DNA, the CDR3 is TGTGCCAGCTCACGGGGGGACCGAACAGATACGCAGTATTTT. The full variable domain, rest sourced from reference TRBV18 and TRBJ2-3, is NAGVMQNPRHLVRRRGQEARLRCSPMKGHSHVYWYRQLPEEGLKFMVYLQKENIIDESGMPKERFSAEFPKEGPSILRIQQVVRGDSAAYFCASSRGDRTDTQYFGPGTRLTVL.

As to this clone: Other DNA sequences from this sample encode an identical CDR3 as well. The rearrangement links TRBV4-1 to TRBJ2-7; D is perhaps TRBD2 (6 bases). V shed 1 base and J shed 0 bases, with 10 bases lying between them. Germline V gives CDR1 MGHRA, CDR2 YSYEKL. This CDR3 comprises 15 residues. The CDR3 nucleotides read TGCGCCAGCAGCCAAGGCCTTAGCGGCTCCTACGAGCAGTACTTC. The encoded protein is CASSQGLSGSYEQYF.

V and J are TRBV5-1 and TRBJ2-1, with D hard to call. Germline V gene lookup returns CDR1 SGHRS and CDR2 YFSETQ. This CDR3 is built from 15 residues. The V end was cut by 3 bases, the J end by 0 bases, with 10 bases between. The CDR3 region has the DNA TGCGCCAGCAGCTCCAGTCGCGGCTCCTACAATGAGCAGTTCTTC. Translated, it gives CASSSSRGSYNEQFF.